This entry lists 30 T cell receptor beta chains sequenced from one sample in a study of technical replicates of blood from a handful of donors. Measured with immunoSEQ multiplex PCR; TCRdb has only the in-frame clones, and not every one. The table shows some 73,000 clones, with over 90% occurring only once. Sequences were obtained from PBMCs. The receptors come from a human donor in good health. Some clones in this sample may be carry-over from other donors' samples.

DNA for the CDR3: TGCGCCAGCAGCCAAGAAGGGGGACTAGCGGGAGTGGCCTACGAGCAGTACTTC. Residues: CASSQEGGLAGVAYEQYF. The chain carries TRBV4-3 and TRBJ2-7; 14 nucleotides line up with TRBD2. This CDR3 region has 18 residues. V trimming: 0 bases; J trimming: 2 bases; junction bases outside the gene matches: 6. Germline V lookup: CDR1 LGHNA, CDR2 YSLEER.

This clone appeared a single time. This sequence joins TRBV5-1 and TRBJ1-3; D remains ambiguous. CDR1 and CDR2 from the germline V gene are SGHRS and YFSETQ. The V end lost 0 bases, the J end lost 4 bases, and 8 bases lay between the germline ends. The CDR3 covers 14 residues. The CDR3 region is CASSLGAPGNTIYF. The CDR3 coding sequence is TGCGCCAGCAGCTTGGGGGCTCCGGGAAACACCATATATTTT.

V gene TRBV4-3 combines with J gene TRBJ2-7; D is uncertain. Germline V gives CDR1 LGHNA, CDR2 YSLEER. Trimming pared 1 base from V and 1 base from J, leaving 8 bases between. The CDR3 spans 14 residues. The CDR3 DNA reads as TGCGCCAGCAGCCAAGTGTCGCAGTCCTACGAGCAGTACTTC. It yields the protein CASSQVSQSYEQYF.

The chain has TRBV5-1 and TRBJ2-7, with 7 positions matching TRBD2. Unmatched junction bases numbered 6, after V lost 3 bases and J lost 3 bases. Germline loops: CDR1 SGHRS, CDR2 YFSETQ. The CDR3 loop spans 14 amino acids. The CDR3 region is CASSSSGAYYEQYF. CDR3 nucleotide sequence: TGCGCCAGCAGCTCAAGCGGGGCTTACTACGAGCAGTACTTC.

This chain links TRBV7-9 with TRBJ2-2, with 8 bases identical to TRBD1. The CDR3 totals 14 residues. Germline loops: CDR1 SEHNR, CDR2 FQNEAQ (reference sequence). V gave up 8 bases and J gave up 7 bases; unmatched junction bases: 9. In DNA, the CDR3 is TGTGCCAGCGCCCAGGACAGGGATAACGGGGAGCTGTTTTTT. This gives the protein CASAQDRDNGELFF.

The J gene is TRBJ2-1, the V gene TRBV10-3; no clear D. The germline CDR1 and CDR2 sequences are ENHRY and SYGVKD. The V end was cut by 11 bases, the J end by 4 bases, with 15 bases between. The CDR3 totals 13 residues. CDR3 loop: CASNGGSYNEQFF. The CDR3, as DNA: TGTGCCTCCAACGGCGGATCTTACAATGAGCAGTTCTTC.

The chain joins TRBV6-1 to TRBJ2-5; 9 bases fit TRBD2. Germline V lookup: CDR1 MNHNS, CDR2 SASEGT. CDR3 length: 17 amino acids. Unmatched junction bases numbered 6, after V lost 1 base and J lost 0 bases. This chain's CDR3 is CASSEVLAGLYQETQYF. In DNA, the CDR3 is TGTGCCAGCAGTGAAGTTCTAGCGGGACTCTACCAAGAGACCCAGTACTTC.

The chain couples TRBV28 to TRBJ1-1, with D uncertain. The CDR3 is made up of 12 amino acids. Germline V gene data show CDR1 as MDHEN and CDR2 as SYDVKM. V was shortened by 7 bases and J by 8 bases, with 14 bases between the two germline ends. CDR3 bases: TGTGCCAGCACCCTGACTAAAGGGGAAGCTTTCTTT. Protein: CASTLTKGEAFF.

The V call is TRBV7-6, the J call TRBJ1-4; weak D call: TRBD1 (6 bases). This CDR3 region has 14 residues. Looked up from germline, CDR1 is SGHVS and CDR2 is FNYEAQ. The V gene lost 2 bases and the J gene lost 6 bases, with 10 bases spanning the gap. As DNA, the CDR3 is TGTGCCAGCAGCTTACTTTACAGGGATGAAAAACTGTTTTTT. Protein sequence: CASSLLYRDEKLFF.

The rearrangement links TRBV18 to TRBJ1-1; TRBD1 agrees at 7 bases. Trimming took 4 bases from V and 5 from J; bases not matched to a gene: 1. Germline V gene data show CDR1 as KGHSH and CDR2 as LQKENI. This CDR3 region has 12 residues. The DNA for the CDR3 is TGTGCCAGCTCACACAGGGGTACTGAAGCTTTCTTT. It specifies CASSHRGTEAFF.

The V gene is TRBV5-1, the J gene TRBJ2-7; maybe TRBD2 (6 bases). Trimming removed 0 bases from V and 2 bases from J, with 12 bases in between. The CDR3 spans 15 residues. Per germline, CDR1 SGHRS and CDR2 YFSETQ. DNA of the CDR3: TGCGCCAGCAGCTTGGATGGAGGGCAAGCCTACGAGCAGTACTTC. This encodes CASSLDGGQAYEQYF.

DNA for the CDR3: TGCGCCAGCAGCCCTTTAGCGGCGAGCTCCTACAATGAGCAGTTCTTC. It translates to CASSPLAASSYNEQFF. This chain connects TRBV5-1 to TRBJ2-1, with D perhaps matching TRBD2 (6 bases). Germline-derived CDR1 and CDR2 are SGHRS and YFSETQ. Trimming removed 4 bases from V and 0 bases from J, with 14 bases in between. The CDR3 extends over 16 amino acids. The full variable domain, in which reference TRBV5-1 and TRBJ2-1 provide the parts outside the CDR3, is KAGVTQTPRYLIKTRGQQVTLSCSPISGHRSVSWYQQTPGQGLQFLFEYFSETQRNKGNFPGRFSGRQFSNSRSEMNVSTLELGDSALYLCASSPLAASSYNEQFFGPGTRLTVL.

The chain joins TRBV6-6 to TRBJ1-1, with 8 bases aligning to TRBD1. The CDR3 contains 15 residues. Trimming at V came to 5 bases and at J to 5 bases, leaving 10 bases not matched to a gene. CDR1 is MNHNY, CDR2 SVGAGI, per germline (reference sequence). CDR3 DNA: TGTGCCAGCAGTACCGGGGACAGGACAATGACTGAAGCTTTCTTT. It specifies CASSTGDRTMTEAFF.

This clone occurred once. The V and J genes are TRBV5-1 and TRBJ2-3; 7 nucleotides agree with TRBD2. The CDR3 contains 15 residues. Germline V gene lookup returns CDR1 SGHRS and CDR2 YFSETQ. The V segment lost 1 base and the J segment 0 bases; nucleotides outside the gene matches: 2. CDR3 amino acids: CASSLPSGSTDTQYF. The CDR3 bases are TGCGCCAGCAGCTTGCCTAGCGGAAGCACAGATACGCAGTATTTT.

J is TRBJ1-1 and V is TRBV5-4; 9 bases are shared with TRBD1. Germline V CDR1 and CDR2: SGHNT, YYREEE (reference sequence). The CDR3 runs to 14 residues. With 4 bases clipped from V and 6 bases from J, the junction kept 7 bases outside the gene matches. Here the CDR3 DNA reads TGTGCCAGCAGCCGGGGGGGACAGGGCCCTGAAGCTTTCTTT. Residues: CASSRGGQGPEAFF.

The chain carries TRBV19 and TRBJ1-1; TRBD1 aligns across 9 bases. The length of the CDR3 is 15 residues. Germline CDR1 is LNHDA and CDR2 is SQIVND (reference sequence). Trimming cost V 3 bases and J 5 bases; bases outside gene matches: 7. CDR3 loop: CASSILNRGLTEAFF. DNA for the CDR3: TGTGCCAGTAGTATTCTTAACAGGGGGCTAACTGAAGCTTTCTTT. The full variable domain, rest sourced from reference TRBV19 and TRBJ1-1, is DGGITQSPKYLFRKEGQNVTLSCEQNLNHDAMYWYRQDPGQGLRLIYYSQIVNDFQKGDIAEGYSVSREKKESFPLTVTSAQKNPTAFYLCASSILNRGLTEAFFGQGTRLTVV.

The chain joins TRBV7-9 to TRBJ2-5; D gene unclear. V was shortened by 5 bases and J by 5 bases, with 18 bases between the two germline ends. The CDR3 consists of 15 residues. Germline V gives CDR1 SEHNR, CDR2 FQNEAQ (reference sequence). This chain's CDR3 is CASSLELTIPETQYF. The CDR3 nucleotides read TGTGCCAGCAGCCTCGAGCTAACGATCCCCGAGACCCAGTACTTC.

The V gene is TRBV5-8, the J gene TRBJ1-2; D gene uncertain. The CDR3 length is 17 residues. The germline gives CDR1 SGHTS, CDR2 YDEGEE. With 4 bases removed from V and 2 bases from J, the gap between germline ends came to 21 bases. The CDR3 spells CASSPGIWRVGNYGYTF. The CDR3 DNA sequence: TGTGCCAGCAGCCCCGGGATTTGGCGGGTCGGAAACTATGGCTACACCTTC.

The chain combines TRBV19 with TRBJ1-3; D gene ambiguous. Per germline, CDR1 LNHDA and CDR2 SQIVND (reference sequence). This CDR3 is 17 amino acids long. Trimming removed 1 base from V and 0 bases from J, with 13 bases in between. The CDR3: CASSIGLQYNSGNTIYF. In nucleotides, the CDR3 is TGTGCCAGTAGTATAGGTCTACAGTACAACTCTGGAAACACCATATATTTT. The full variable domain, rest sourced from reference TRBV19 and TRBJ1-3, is DGGITQSPKYLFRKEGQNVTLSCEQNLNHDAMYWYRQDPGQGLRLIYYSQIVNDFQKGDIAEGYSVSREKKESFPLTVTSAQKNPTAFYLCASSIGLQYNSGNTIYFGEGSWLTVV.

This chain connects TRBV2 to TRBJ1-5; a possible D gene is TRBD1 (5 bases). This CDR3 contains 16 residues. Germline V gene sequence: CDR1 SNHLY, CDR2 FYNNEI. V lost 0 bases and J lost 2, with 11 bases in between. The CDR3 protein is CASSEALGGGNQPQHF. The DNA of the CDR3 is TGTGCCAGCAGTGAAGCCCTCGGGGGAGGCAATCAGCCCCAGCATTTT. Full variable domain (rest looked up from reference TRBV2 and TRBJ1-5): EPEVTQTPSHQVTQMGQEVILRCVPISNHLYFYWYRQILGQKVEFLVSFYNNEISEKSEIFDDQFSVERPDGSNFTLKIRSTKLEDSAMYFCASSEALGGGNQPQHFGDGTRLSIL.

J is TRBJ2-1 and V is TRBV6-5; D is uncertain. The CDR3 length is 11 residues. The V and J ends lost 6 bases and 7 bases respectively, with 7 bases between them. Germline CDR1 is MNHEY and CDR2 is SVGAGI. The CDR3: CASSSRNEQFF. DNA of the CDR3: TGTGCCAGCAGCTCTCGGAATGAGCAGTTCTTC.

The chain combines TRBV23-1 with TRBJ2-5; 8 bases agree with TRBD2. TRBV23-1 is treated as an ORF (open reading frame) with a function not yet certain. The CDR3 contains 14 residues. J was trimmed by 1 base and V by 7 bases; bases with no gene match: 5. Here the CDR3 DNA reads TGCGCCAGCACCCGGGGGGGGCGCCAAGAGACCCAGTACTTC. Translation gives CASTRGGRQETQYF.

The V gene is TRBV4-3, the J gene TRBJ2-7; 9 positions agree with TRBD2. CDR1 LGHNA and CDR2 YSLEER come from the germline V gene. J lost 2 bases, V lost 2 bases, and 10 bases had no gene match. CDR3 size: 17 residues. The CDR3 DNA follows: TGCGCCAGCAGCCAACAGATAGCGGGAGTGGGGGCCTACGAGCAGTACTTC. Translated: CASSQQIAGVGAYEQYF.

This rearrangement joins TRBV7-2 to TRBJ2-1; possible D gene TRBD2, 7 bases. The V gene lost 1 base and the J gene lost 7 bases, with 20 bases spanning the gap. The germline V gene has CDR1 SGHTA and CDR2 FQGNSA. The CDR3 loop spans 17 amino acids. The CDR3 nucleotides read TGTGCCAGCAGCTTAGTCCCATTGGGGGGGGCCGATAATGAGCAGTTCTTC. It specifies CASSLVPLGGADNEQFF.

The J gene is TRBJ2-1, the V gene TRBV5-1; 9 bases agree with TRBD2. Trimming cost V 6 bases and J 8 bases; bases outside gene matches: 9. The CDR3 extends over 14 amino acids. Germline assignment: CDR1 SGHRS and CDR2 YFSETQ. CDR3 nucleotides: TGCGCCAGCACCCTCGCGGGAGGGATTGATGAGCAGTTCTTC. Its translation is CASTLAGGIDEQFF.

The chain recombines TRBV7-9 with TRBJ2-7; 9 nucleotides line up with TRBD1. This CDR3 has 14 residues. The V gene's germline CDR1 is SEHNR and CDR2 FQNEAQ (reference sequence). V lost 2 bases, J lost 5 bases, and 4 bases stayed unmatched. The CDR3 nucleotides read TGTGCCAGCAGCTTATTCCGGGACAGGGACGAGCAGTACTTC. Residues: CASSLFRDRDEQYF.

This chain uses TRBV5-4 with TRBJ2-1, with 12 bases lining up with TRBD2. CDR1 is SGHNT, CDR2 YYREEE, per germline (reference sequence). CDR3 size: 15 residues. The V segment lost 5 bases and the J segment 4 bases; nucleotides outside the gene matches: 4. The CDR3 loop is CASRSLAGGYNEQFF. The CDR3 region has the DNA TGTGCCAGCAGGTCCCTAGCGGGGGGGTACAATGAGCAGTTCTTC.

CDR3 protein: CASSASGLADLETQYF. The CDR3, as DNA: TGTGCCAGCAGTGCATCAGGACTAGCGGACCTAGAGACCCAGTACTTC. The gene calls are TRBV6-1 and TRBJ2-5, with 10 bases matching TRBD2. Germline V gives CDR1 MNHNS, CDR2 SASEGT. The CDR3 has 16 amino acids. V was clipped by 4 bases and J by 4 bases; unmatched bases: 9.

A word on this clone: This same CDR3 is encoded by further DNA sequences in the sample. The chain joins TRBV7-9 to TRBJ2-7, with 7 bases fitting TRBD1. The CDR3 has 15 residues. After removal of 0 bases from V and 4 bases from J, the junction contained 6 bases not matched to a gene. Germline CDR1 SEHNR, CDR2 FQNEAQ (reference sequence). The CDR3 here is CASSLASGGTYEQYF. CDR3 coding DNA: TGTGCCAGCAGCTTAGCCTCAGGGGGAACATACGAGCAGTACTTC. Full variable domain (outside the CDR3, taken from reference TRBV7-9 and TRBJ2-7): DTGVSQNPRHKITKRGQNVTFRCDPISEHNRLYWYRQTLGQGPEFLTYFQNEAQLEKSRLLSDRFSAERPKGSFSTLEIQRTEQGDSAMYLCASSLASGGTYEQYFGPGTRLTVT.

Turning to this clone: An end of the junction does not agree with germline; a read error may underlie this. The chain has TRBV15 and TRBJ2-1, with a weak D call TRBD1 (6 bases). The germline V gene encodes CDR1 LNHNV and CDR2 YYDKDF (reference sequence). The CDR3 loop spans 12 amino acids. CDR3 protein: CATSRGDTPKVF. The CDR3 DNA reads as TGTGCCACCAGCAGAGGGGACACGCCGAAGGTCTTC.